This T cell receptor beta chain came from a study of blood T cells in healthy people across ages. With a J-beta primer mix and a sample-barcoded 5' primer, a second PCR ran roughly 7 to 11 cycles. Every cDNA was tagged by a template-switch adaptor with 12 random nucleotides. MiXCR, applied by TCRdb to the 5' RACE reads, yields one record per CDR3 protein. The sample carries under 1,000,000 distinct CDR3 sequences, under 40% recorded once. With 3 bases removed from V and 6 bases from J, the gap between germline ends came to 6 bases. Germline V gives CDR1 SGHTA, CDR2 FQGNSA. There are 12 residues in the CDR3. Donors gave ten milliliters of peripheral blood apiece. Per sample, a minimum of 7 million PBMCs were isolated. RNA extraction gave at least 5.5 micrograms of total RNA per sample.

This TCR was recovered from a man aged 18 to 30 in good health. The chain has TRBV7-2 and TRBJ2-1; D is uncertain. Material for sequencing was blood. The CDR3 here is CASSFWGNEQFF. CDR3 nucleotide sequence: TGTGCCAGCAGCTTTTGGGGCAATGAGCAGTTCTTC.